The 8 T cell receptor beta chains given below trace back to one sample, sequenced in a study of OX40 agonist ivuxolimab in advanced cancers. Repertoires were generated with immunoSEQ multiplex PCR, while TCRdb's copy carries only in-frame clones and drops some. The profile shows 13,000 to 15,000 clones, 76% of them singletons. The source material was CD4+ or CD8+ T cells sorted from blood, sampled in a trial of the OX40 agonist ivuxolimab. Receptor source: an adult with an advanced solid tumor such as melanoma, head and neck, liver or kidney cancer.

The V call is TRBV5-1, the J call TRBJ2-5; tentatively, D is TRBD1 or TRBD2 (5 bases each). The CDR3 is 13 amino acids. Germline V gene data show CDR1 as SGHRS and CDR2 as YFSETQ. V lost 0 bases, J lost 5 bases, and 8 bases lay in between. CDR3 sequence reads: CASSLEGTETQYF. CDR3 DNA: TGCGCCAGCAGCTTGGAAGGGACGGAGACCCAGTACTTC.

The chain combines TRBV29-1 with TRBJ2-6, with a weak D call TRBD2 (5 bases). Trimming left V 5 bases short and J 5 bases short, with 22 bases between. This CDR3 region has 17 residues. Germline V gene lookup returns CDR1 SQVTM and CDR2 ANQGSEA. This CDR3 reads CSVTSYYIQSRANVLTF. In DNA, the CDR3 is TGCAGCGTTACTAGTTACTACATACAAAGTCGGGCCAACGTCCTGACTTTC.

CDR3 amino acids: CASSVGRLNQPQHF. The DNA of the CDR3 is TGTGCCAGCAGTGTCGGCCGGCTCAATCAGCCCCAGCATTTT. The chain recombines TRBV6-1 with TRBJ1-5; D is undetermined. The germline V gene encodes CDR1 MNHNS and CDR2 SASEGT. This CDR3 is 14 amino acids long. Trimming shortened V by 4 bases and J by 3 bases, and 10 bases separated the two germline ends.

The chain employs TRBV19 and TRBJ1-2, with D possibly TRBD1 on 5 matching bases. The germline V gene encodes CDR1 LNHDA and CDR2 SQIVND (reference sequence). The V and J ends lost 3 bases and 5 bases respectively, with 10 bases between them. The CDR3 runs to 13 residues. The CDR3 reads CASSIQGGYGYTF. CDR3 nucleotide sequence: TGTGCCAGTAGTATTCAGGGAGGATATGGCTACACCTTC. Variable domain in full (rest from reference TRBV19 and TRBJ1-2): DGGITQSPKYLFRKEGQNVTLSCEQNLNHDAMYWYRQDPGQGLRLIYYSQIVNDFQKGDIAEGYSVSREKKESFPLTVTSAQKNPTAFYLCASSIQGGYGYTFGSGTRLTVV.

By proportion, this clone is medium-sized. The chain couples TRBV9 to TRBJ2-2; TRBD1 aligns across 7 bases. CDR3 length equals 14 residues. Per the germline V gene, CDR1 is SGDLS and CDR2 is YYNGEE. V lost 3 bases to trimming and J lost 4 bases; unmatched junction nucleotides: 3. CDR3 region: CASSAYRGTGELFF. The CDR3 bases are TGTGCCAGCAGCGCCTACAGGGGCACCGGGGAGCTGTTTTTT.

This chain connects TRBV4-3 to TRBJ2-7; 7 nucleotides match TRBD1. The CDR3 consists of 15 residues. The ends lost 4 bases at V and 2 bases at J; junction bases unmatched: 8. Germline CDR1 LGHNA, CDR2 YSLEER. CDR3 amino acids: CASSPTTGRTYEQYF. Written as DNA, the CDR3 is TGCGCCAGCAGCCCCACGACAGGGAGAACCTACGAGCAGTACTTC.

This clone was counted between two and nine times. The chain uses TRBV6-5 and TRBJ2-7; possibly TRBD1 for D (5 bases). The length of the CDR3 is 14 residues. The germline V gene encodes CDR1 MNHEY and CDR2 SVGAGI. V lost 2 bases and J lost 5, with 13 bases in between. CDR3 protein: CASSYRRVWNEQYF. CDR3 sequence (DNA): TGTGCCAGCAGTTACCGCAGGGTCTGGAACGAGCAGTACTTC.

The chain has TRBV2 and TRBJ1-3, with 7 bases lining up with TRBD1. Germline lookup yields CDR1 SNHLY and CDR2 FYNNEI. The CDR3 has 17 residues. Trimming at V came to 2 bases and at J to 0 bases, leaving 7 bases not matched to a gene. The CDR3 region is CASSETGQAYSGNTIYF. The CDR3 coding sequence is TGTGCCAGCAGTGAAACCGGACAGGCGTACTCTGGAAACACCATATATTTT.